These 2 T cell receptor beta chains share one sample of origin, sequenced in a study of circulating CD8 cells and anti-PD-1 response in melanoma. Live CD3+CD8+TCRalphabeta+ cells were sorted into four subsets by PD-1 and/or TIGIT. The QIAseq Immune Repertoire TCR panel built the libraries from about 14 ng of total RNA. Via MiXCR, TCRdb re-called the reads, giving one row per CDR3 protein. The sample yields roughly 200 distinct CDR3 sequences, about 9.5% seen once. This specimen was CD8+ T cells from PBMCs, taken at baseline or after one month of anti-PD-1 therapy (not recorded which). These TCRs come from a human donor with melanoma.

This clonotype has just a few counts. The genes are TRBV4-1 and TRBJ2-5; the D gene could be TRBD1 or TRBD2 (5 bases each). The CDR3 contains 16 residues. V lost 1 base and J lost 8, with 20 bases in between. Germline V CDR1 and CDR2: MGHRA, YSYEKL. The CDR3 reads CASSQVGRSDPGTQYF. DNA for the CDR3: TGCGCCAGCAGCCAAGTGGGACGGAGTGACCCAGGAACCCAGTACTTC.

This clonotype is labeled as medium-sized. The genes are TRBV9 and TRBJ2-2; D possibly uses TRBD1 or TRBD2 (5 bases each). The CDR3 has 13 amino acids. The V and J ends lost 0 bases and 9 bases respectively, with 9 bases between them. Germline V gives CDR1 SGDLS, CDR2 YYNGEE. CDR3 sequence (DNA): TGTGCCAGCAGCGTAGTCGAGGGGAGGGAGCTGTTTTTT. Protein product: CASSVVEGRELFF. Filled out from reference TRBV9 and TRBJ2-2, the complete variable domain reads DSGVTQTPKHLITATGQRVTLRCSPRSGDLSVYWYQQSLDQGLQFLIQYYNGEERAKGNILERFSAQQFPDLHSELNLSSLELGDSALYFCASSVVEGRELFFGEGSRLTVL.